The entry below describes one T cell receptor beta chain. Its antigen is not known. The CDR3 totals 12 residues. Trimming cost V 11 bases and J 4 bases, with 15 bases left between them. The germline CDR1 and CDR2 sequences are ENHRY and SYGVKD. The data belong to a study of cytomegalovirus exposure and HLA in healthy donors. Notes on the study in general: It was reportedly the case that the classifier diagnosed cytomegalovirus status with high specificity and sensitivity. In a later analysis, a missense DCLRE1C variant was linked to TCR beta V- and J-gene trimming. Among the most significant clusters, several appeared linked to common viral pathogens in a later analysis.

Vbeta (60) and Jbeta (13) primers were used in the PCR. Libraries were prepared by immunoSEQ multiplex PCR; TCRdb keeps only in-frame clonotypes and omits some of them. The data hold some 120,000 clones, with 60% to 85% observed a single time. Material for sequencing was PBMCs. J is TRBJ2-7 and V is TRBV10-3, with D possibly matching TRBD2 (6 bases). The source of this sequence is a man between 50 and 59 years old in good health and CMV-seronegative. The CDR3 region has the DNA TGTGCCGGGGGGAGACACCCTTACGAGCAGTACGTC. Amino acid sequence: CAGGRHPYEQYV.